One sample yielded the 10 T cell receptor beta chains listed below, sequenced in a study of T cells expressing NK-cell markers. Following a re-call of the 5' RACE reads, TCRdb has one entry per CDR3 protein and lacks DNA. Its table records 550,000 or so distinct CDR3 sequences. Sequencing was done on a sample of blood T cells: a sorted CD56 or NKG2C T cell subset, CD4+ or CD8+ T cells, or bulk PBMC T cells (not recorded which). All receptors come from a man aged 18-30 years in good health.

The chain is built from TRBV7-2 and TRBJ2-5. This CDR3 contains 13 residues. CDR1 and CDR2 from the germline V gene are SGHTA and FQGNSA. CDR3 sequence: CASSGSLRETQYF.

The chain links TRBV4-1 to TRBJ2-1; with no DNA, the TCRdb D assignment of TRBD2 cannot be verified. The CDR3 loop spans 15 amino acids. Germline CDR1 MGHRA, CDR2 YSYEKL. This CDR3 is CASSPYSGKGNEQFF.

V and J are TRBV21-1 and TRBJ2-5; TCRdb picks TRBD2, but there is no DNA to check that call. TRBV21-1 is given as a pseudogene. There are 15 residues in the CDR3. This chain's CDR3 is CASSKDQRGNETQYF.

This chain links TRBV28 with TRBJ1-5. CDR1 is MDHEN, CDR2 SYDVKM, per germline. The length of the CDR3 is 16 residues. CDR3 amino acids: CASSLSPGSSNQPQHF.

The chain couples TRBV6-2 or TRBV6-3 to TRBJ2-2; the TCRdb call, TRBD2, lacks DNA for checking. Germline lookup yields CDR1 MNHEY and CDR2 SVGEGT. The CDR3 covers 16 residues. The CDR3 reads CASSYPSGSATGELFF.

V usage is TRBV7-2 and J usage is TRBJ2-2; TCRdb names TRBD1, which stays unverified in the absence of DNA. CDR1 is SGHTA and CDR2 is FQGNSA in the germline V gene. This CDR3 region has 16 residues. CDR3 protein: CASSLLAPQGAGELFF.

This chain joins TRBV10-3 and TRBJ1-2; the D call of TRBD1 rests on TCRdb alone, since no DNA is present to check it. The CDR3 contains 15 residues. Germline V gene sequence: CDR1 ENHRY, CDR2 SYGVKD. The CDR3 reads CATSQQGQANYGYTF.

The V and J genes are TRBV9 and TRBJ2-1; as DNA is missing, the TRBD2 call by TCRdb cannot be tested. Germline V CDR1 and CDR2: SGDLS, YYNGEE. This CDR3 comprises 14 residues. The chain's CDR3 is CASRGPLSPNEQFF.

The chain employs TRBV20-1 and TRBJ2-7; as DNA is missing, the TRBD2 call by TCRdb cannot be tested. The CDR3 runs 14 residues. The germline V gene encodes CDR1 DFQATT and CDR2 SNEGSKA (reference sequence). CDR3 in amino acids: CSAPREDSGYEQYF.

V and J are TRBV6-1 and TRBJ2-1; no DNA is available, so the TRBD2 call from TCRdb remains unchecked. Germline V gene data show CDR1 as MNHNS and CDR2 as SASEGT. The CDR3 covers 12 residues. The CDR3 region is CASGRAYNEQFF.